This T cell receptor (beta chain) was sequenced in a study of PD-L1 blockade in urothelial cancer. The assay was immunoSEQ multiplex PCR, and TCRdb's table has in-frame clones only and misses some. Counted here are about 81,000 clones, more than 90% occurring once; the ten biggest clones make up roughly a tenth. Patients yielded 1 to 8 samples each, pretreatment and on-treatment. The CDR3 has 18 residues. J lost 5 bases, V lost 2 bases, and 19 bases had no gene match. Germline CDR1 and CDR2: GTSNPN and SVGIG (reference sequence). The chain links TRBV30 to TRBJ2-5; 8 bases fit TRBD2. This TCR came from a man aged 55-75 years with urothelial cancer. Sequenced material: PBMCs, taken around atezolizumab (anti-PD-L1) treatment. In DNA, the CDR3 is TGTGCCTGGAGTCAACGACTCGGAGCGGGGGCCTCAAGGGAGACCCAGTACTTC. It codes for CAWSQRLGAGASRETQYF.